The text below deals with one TCR beta chain. No antigen is known for it. The PCR employed 60 Vbeta primers together with 13 Jbeta primers. How the authors handled the data: Counted up in a later analysis, unique TCR beta chains came to some 75 million, with around 10 million shared. The assay was immunoSEQ multiplex PCR, and TCRdb's table has in-frame clones only and misses some. Clone size and the V and J calls come from that table; the DNA yielded D and trimming. This table holds 90,000 to 110,000 clones, around 81% found once. This entry belongs to a study of cytomegalovirus exposure and HLA in healthy donors. Unmatched junction bases numbered 6, after V lost 4 bases and J lost 4 bases. CDR3 size: 14 residues. Germline CDR1 reads SQVTM; CDR2 reads ANQGSEA. Study results and caveats: Earlier results showed most TCR beta V segments being productive about 87% or about 30% of the time.

J is TRBJ1-5 and V is TRBV29-1; 8 nucleotides agree with TRBD1. This receptor was taken from a woman in her thirties in good health and CMV-seronegative. Sequencing input: PBMCs. The chain's CDR3 is CSVGGTGQNQPQHF. CDR3 DNA: TGCAGCGTTGGGGGGACAGGCCAGAATCAGCCCCAGCATTTT.